A selection of T cell receptor beta chains follows, all from one sample in a study of shared clonotypes between healthy human individuals. The data were produced by immunoSEQ multiplex PCR, yet TCRdb's version contains in-frame clones alone and is incomplete. Of 950,000 to 1,100,000 clones listed, more than 65% are singletons. The sample taken for sequencing was memory CD4+ T cells sorted from blood. Receptor source: a man younger than 35 in good health. Each CDR3 is given with its conserved first and last residue. A D gene is named only where the DNA matches it firmly. Clone size is shown for a subset of rows, as once, few, many or a class of expanded clone.

V gene	J gene	clone size	D gene	CDR3 protein	CDR3 DNA
TRBV4-1	TRBJ2-2	once	-	CASSQGLLNTGELFF	TGCGCCAGCAGCCAAGGACTATTAAACACCGGGGAGCTGTTTTTT
TRBV11-3	TRBJ2-1	-	TRBD2	CASSLDGGLAGGPDNEQFF	TGTGCCAGCAGCTTAGATGGGGGACTAGCGGGAGGGCCCGACAATGAGCAGTTCTTC
TRBV2	TRBJ1-5	-	-	CASSDWGAHSNQPQHF	TGTGCCAGCAGTGATTGGGGGGCCCATAGCAATCAGCCCCAGCATTTT
TRBV6-1	TRBJ2-3	-	TRBD2	CASKPTSGADTQYF	TGTGCCAGCAAGCCGACTAGCGGGGCAGATACGCAGTATTTT
TRBV7-6	TRBJ1-4	-	-	CASSLRSEKLFF	TGTGCCAGCAGCTTAAGAAGTGAAAAACTGTTTTTT
TRBV30	TRBJ2-1	-	TRBD2	CAWEPLAGPYNEQFF	TGTGCCTGGGAGCCTCTAGCGGGGCCCTACAATGAGCAGTTCTTC
TRBV7-6	TRBJ1-2	once	-	CASSLAGGSGYTF	TGTGCCAGCAGCTTAGCGGGGGGTTCCGGCTACACCTTC
TRBV2	TRBJ1-4	-	TRBD1	CASRAGTVPEKLFF	TGTGCCAGCAGGGCCGGGACAGTCCCTGAAAAACTGTTTTTT
TRBV10-3	TRBJ2-1	-	TRBD1	CATWGQGEYNEQFF	TGTGCCACATGGGGACAGGGTGAATACAATGAGCAGTTCTTC
TRBV5-1	TRBJ1-3	-	-	CASSPGRISGNTIYF	TGCGCCAGCAGCCCGGGACGGATCTCTGGAAACACCATATATTTT
TRBV2	TRBJ2-6	once	-	CASIQIVLAGASSGANVLTF	TGTGCCAGCATCCAGATCGTCTTGGCAGGGGCCAGCTCTGGGGCCAACGTCCTGACTTTC
TRBV5-8	TRBJ2-7	few	TRBD1	CASSLGDRGLYEQYF	TGTGCCAGCAGCTTGGGGGACAGGGGGTTGTACGAGCAGTACTTC
TRBV7-2	TRBJ2-7	-	TRBD2	CASRTRRGAGDEQYF	TGTGCCAGCCGCACCCGGCGGGGGGCGGGAGACGAGCAGTACTTC
TRBV5-1	TRBJ1-2	few	-	CASSLDLSGLYGYTF	TGCGCCAGCAGCTTGGACCTGAGTGGACTCTATGGCTACACCTTC
TRBV9	TRBJ1-4	-	TRBD1	CASSPRQGATNEKLFF	TGTGCCAGCAGCCCCCGACAGGGAGCAACTAATGAAAAACTGTTTTTT
TRBV15	TRBJ2-7	-	-	CATSPRVAYEQYF	TGTGCCACCAGCCCTCGGGTTGCCTACGAGCAGTACTTC
TRBV4-2	TRBJ2-3	-	-	CASSQEGAGGPDTQYF	TGTGCCAGCAGCCAAGAAGGAGCCGGGGGGCCAGATACGCAGTATTTT
TRBV9	TRBJ1-1	few	TRBD1	CASSVEGAARLAFF	TGTGCCAGCAGCGTAGAGGGGGCCGCCAGGTTAGCTTTCTTT
TRBV5-1	TRBJ1-1	once	TRBD1	CASSLDRGTMNTEAFF	TGCGCCAGCAGCTTGGACAGGGGGACTATGAACACTGAAGCTTTCTTT
TRBV5-5	TRBJ2-7	-	-	CASSQGSSYEQYF	TGTGCCAGTTCCCAGGGGAGCTCCTACGAGCAGTACTTC
TRBV4-3	TRBJ2-3	many	TRBD1	CASSQDWDRATDTQYF	TGCGCCAGCAGCCAAGACTGGGACAGAGCCACAGATACGCAGTATTTT
TRBV5-1	TRBJ2-7	-	TRBD2	CASSPKTSGPYEQYF	TGCGCCAGCAGCCCTAAGACTAGCGGACCCTACGAGCAGTACTTC
TRBV6-5	TRBJ2-5	-	-	CASSARAGTGTQYF	TGTGCCAGCAGCGCCCGAGCAGGGACGGGGACCCAGTACTTC
TRBV9	TRBJ2-3	-	TRBD2	CASSRIAGGVDTQYF	TGTGCCAGCAGTCGAATAGCGGGAGGGGTAGATACGCAGTATTTT
TRBV4-3	TRBJ1-2	-	-	CASSQDGTITNYGYTF	TGCGCCAGCAGCCAAGACGGAACGATTACTAACTATGGCTACACCTTC
TRBV2	TRBJ1-5	few	TRBD1	CASRYDRVGQPQHF	TGTGCCAGCAGATATGACAGGGTTGGACAGCCCCAGCATTTT
TRBV6-6	TRBJ1-2	-	TRBD1	CASSYPQDRANYGYTF	TGTGCCAGCAGTTACCCTCAGGACAGGGCTAACTATGGCTACACCTTC
TRBV7-3	TRBJ1-4	-	-	CASSSRRGRTSTNEKLFF	TGTGCCAGCAGCTCCCGCCGGGGCAGAACCTCAACTAATGAAAAACTGTTTTTT
TRBV5-1	TRBJ1-2	-	TRBD1	CASSPGQAINYGYTF	TGCGCCAGCAGCCCGGGACAGGCGATTAACTATGGCTACACCTTC
TRBV21-1	TRBJ1-1	many	-	CASQGWDRNTEAFF	TGTGCCAGCCAGGGCTGGGACCGCAACACTGAAGCTTTCTTT
TRBV7-9	TRBJ1-1	-	-	CASSSKQGRAFF	TGTGCCAGCAGCTCGAAACAGGGACGAGCTTTCTTT
TRBV18	TRBJ1-1	once	TRBD1	CASWLQGAASQTEAFF	TGTGCCAGCTGGCTACAGGGGGCCGCCTCGCAGACTGAAGCTTTCTTT
TRBV6-1	TRBJ2-7	-	-	CASSEVGSYEQYF	TGTGCCAGCAGTGAGGTTGGGTCCTACGAGCAGTACTTC
TRBV19	TRBJ2-1	few	-	CASRERNEQFF	TGTGCCAGTCGAGAGAGGAATGAGCAGTTCTTC
TRBV7-9	TRBJ1-1	-	-	CASSLEGSRAFF	TGTGCCAGCAGCTTAGAGGGGAGCAGAGCTTTCTTT
TRBV19	TRBJ2-7	-	TRBD2	CASSIRSGRDEQYF	TGTGCCAGTAGTATTCGGAGCGGGAGGGACGAGCAGTACTTC
TRBV7-2	TRBJ2-5	-	-	CASSSPAGTQETQYF	TGTGCCAGCAGCTCACCAGCGGGCACCCAAGAGACCCAGTACTTC
TRBV19	TRBJ2-1	-	-	CATRSREANEQFF	TGTGCCACACGCAGCAGGGAAGCTAATGAGCAGTTCTTC
TRBV5-1	TRBJ2-2	many	TRBD2	CASSLERGPNGELFF	TGCGCCAGCAGCCTAGAGCGGGGGCCAAACGGGGAGCTGTTTTTT
TRBV30	TRBJ2-3	-	-	CAWRLTSTDTQYF	TGTGCCTGGAGACTTACTAGCACAGATACGCAGTATTTT
TRBV12-5	TRBJ1-1	few	-	CASGLVLGLPGDTEAFF	TGTGCTAGTGGTTTGGTACTGGGACTCCCTGGGGACACTGAAGCTTTCTTT
TRBV5-3	TRBJ1-6	-	-	CARRTGAGRATDDSPLHF	TGTGCCAGAAGAACTGGGGCGGGACGTGCGACCGATGATTCACCCCTCCACTTT
TRBV28	TRBJ1-6	-	TRBD1	CATHRGQGVYSALHF	TGTGCCACCCACAGGGGGCAGGGTGTATATTCTGCCCTCCACTTT
TRBV7-8	TRBJ1-5	-	TRBD1	CASSPNDRGQPQHF	TGTGCCAGCAGCCCGAACGACAGGGGGCAGCCCCAGCATTTT
TRBV19	TRBJ1-1	-	TRBD1	CASSPGQGAITEAFF	TGTGCCAGTAGTCCGGGACAGGGGGCGATTACTGAAGCTTTCTTT
TRBV2	TRBJ2-7	once	TRBD1	CASSEGTGEQYF	TGTGCCAGCAGCGAAGGGACAGGGGAGCAGTACTTC
TRBV6-5	TRBJ2-3	-	TRBD2	CASSLLAGATDTQYF	TGTGCCAGCAGCTTACTAGCGGGGGCCACAGATACGCAGTATTTT
TRBV28	TRBJ2-7	-	TRBD2	CASSLAGLAYEQYF	TGTGCCAGCAGTTTAGCGGGACTAGCCTACGAGCAGTACTTC
TRBV10-3	TRBJ2-1	once	TRBD1	CAISDRDRGRYEQFF	TGTGCCATCAGCGACCGGGACAGGGGGCGATATGAGCAGTTCTTC
TRBV27	TRBJ2-1	-	TRBD2	CASGDLAGNYNEQFF	TGTGCCAGCGGCGATCTAGCGGGGAACTACAATGAGCAGTTCTTC
TRBV18	TRBJ2-1	-	TRBD1	CASSPGTGMFNEQFF	TGTGCCAGCTCACCCGGGACAGGGATGTTCAATGAGCAGTTCTTC
TRBV28	TRBJ1-2	-	-	CASRGQKVTYGYTF	TGTGCCAGCAGAGGACAGAAGGTAACTTATGGCTACACCTTC